This is a list of T cell receptor beta chains from one sample in a study of neurological immune-mediated disorders. One entry per CDR3 protein, called by TCRdb with MiXCR from the 5' RACE reads. The sample carries around 29,000 distinct CDR3 sequences, 9.5% to 13% recorded once. Sequencing was performed on PBMCs. These receptors came from a woman aged 60-70 years in good health. CDR3s include the opening cysteine and the closing phenylalanine or tryptophan. The D gene is left open where the match is weak. Expanded clones get a size class; other rows say once, few or many, or leave the size out.

d_call: TRBD1
v_call: TRBV12-3/TRBV12-4
clone_size: many
j_call: TRBJ2-7
cdr3_nt: TGTGCCAGCGCAACCACGCAGGGGGTAGGCTACGAGCAGTACTTC
cdr3_aa: CASATTQGVGYEQYF

d_call: NA
v_call: TRBV3-1
clone_size: many
j_call: TRBJ2-3
cdr3_nt: TGTGCCAGCAGCCAAGTTACGGGGGCAACAGATACGCAGTATTTT
cdr3_aa: CASSQVTGATDTQYF

d_call: TRBD2
v_call: TRBV18
clone_size: many
j_call: TRBJ2-7
cdr3_nt: TGTGCCAGCTCACTGGGACTAGCGGGGTCCTACGAGCAGTACTTC
cdr3_aa: CASSLGLAGSYEQYF

d_call: NA
v_call: TRBV7-3
clone_size: many
j_call: TRBJ2-1
cdr3_nt: TGTGCCAGCAGCTCCTATCAAGGGGCGGGGAGCTACAATGAGCAGTTCTTC
cdr3_aa: CASSSYQGAGSYNEQFF

d_call: NA
v_call: TRBV4-1
clone_size: medium-sized
j_call: TRBJ1-4
cdr3_nt: TGCGCCAGCAGTGAAGGGCCCGGACGGCTGACTGCAACTAATGAAAAACTGTTTTTT
cdr3_aa: CASSEGPGRLTATNEKLFF

d_call: NA
v_call: TRBV15
clone_size: many
j_call: TRBJ2-1
cdr3_nt: TGTGCCACCAGCAGAGGGCAGGGAGATGAGCAGTTCTTC
cdr3_aa: CATSRGQGDEQFF

d_call: TRBD2
v_call: TRBV2
clone_size: NA
j_call: TRBJ2-3
cdr3_nt: TGTGCCAACAGCTGGACTAGCGATGATACGCAGTATTTT
cdr3_aa: CANSWTSDDTQYF

d_call: NA
v_call: TRBV6-2/TRBV6-3
clone_size: many
j_call: TRBJ1-1
cdr3_nt: TGTGCCAGCAGTTTGGGGACATTGGAGCAAGGTGAAGCTTTCTTT
cdr3_aa: CASSLGTLEQGEAFF

d_call: TRBD2
v_call: TRBV9
clone_size: many
j_call: TRBJ2-5
cdr3_nt: TGTGCCAGCAGCGTCGACGGGGGGACCAAAGAGACCCAGTACTTC
cdr3_aa: CASSVDGGTKETQYF

d_call: NA
v_call: TRBV6-1
clone_size: NA
j_call: TRBJ1-1
cdr3_nt: TGTGCCAGCAGCCCTGGGGGGGGCATGAACACTGAAGCTTTCTTT
cdr3_aa: CASSPGGGMNTEAFF

d_call: NA
v_call: TRBV20-1
clone_size: many
j_call: TRBJ2-3
cdr3_nt: TGCAGTGCCGGAAGGGGGGCAGATACGCAGTATTTT
cdr3_aa: CSAGRGADTQYF

d_call: TRBD2
v_call: TRBV7-2
clone_size: many
j_call: TRBJ2-3
cdr3_nt: TGTGCCAGCAGCTTAGGACTAGCGGGTCGCACAGATACGCAGTATTTT
cdr3_aa: CASSLGLAGRTDTQYF

d_call: NA
v_call: TRBV28
clone_size: many
j_call: TRBJ2-1
cdr3_nt: TGTGCCAGCAGTCTCCCCCGGGACACCTCCTACAATGAGCAGTTCTTC
cdr3_aa: CASSLPRDTSYNEQFF

d_call: NA
v_call: TRBV7-2
clone_size: many
j_call: TRBJ1-2
cdr3_nt: TGTGCCAGCAGCTTTCAAGGCTATGGCTACACCTTC
cdr3_aa: CASSFQGYGYTF

d_call: NA
v_call: TRBV7-2
clone_size: many
j_call: TRBJ1-1
cdr3_nt: TGTGCCAGCAGCTCAGGACGTTTGGGCACTGAAGCTTTCTTT
cdr3_aa: CASSSGRLGTEAFF

d_call: NA
v_call: TRBV7-2
clone_size: many
j_call: TRBJ2-5
cdr3_nt: TGTGCCAGCAGCCGAGAAATGGGGGAGACCCAGTACTTC
cdr3_aa: CASSREMGETQYF